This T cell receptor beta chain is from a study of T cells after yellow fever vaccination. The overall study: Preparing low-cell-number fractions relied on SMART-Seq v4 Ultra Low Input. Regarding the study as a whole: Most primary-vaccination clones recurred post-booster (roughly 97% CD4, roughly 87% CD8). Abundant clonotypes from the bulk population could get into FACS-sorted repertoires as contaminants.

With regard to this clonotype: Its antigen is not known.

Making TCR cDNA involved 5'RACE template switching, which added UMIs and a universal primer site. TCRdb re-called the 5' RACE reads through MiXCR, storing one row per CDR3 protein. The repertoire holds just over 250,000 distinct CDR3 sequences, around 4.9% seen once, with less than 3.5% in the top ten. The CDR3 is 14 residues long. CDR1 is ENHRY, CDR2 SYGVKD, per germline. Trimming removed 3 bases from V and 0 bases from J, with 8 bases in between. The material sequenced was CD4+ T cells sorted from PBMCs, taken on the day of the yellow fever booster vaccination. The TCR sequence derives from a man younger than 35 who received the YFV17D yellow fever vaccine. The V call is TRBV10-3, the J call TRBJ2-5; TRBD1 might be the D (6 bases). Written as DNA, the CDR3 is TGTGCCATCAGTGATCGGACAGACCAAGAGACCCAGTACTTC. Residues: CAISDRTDQETQYF.